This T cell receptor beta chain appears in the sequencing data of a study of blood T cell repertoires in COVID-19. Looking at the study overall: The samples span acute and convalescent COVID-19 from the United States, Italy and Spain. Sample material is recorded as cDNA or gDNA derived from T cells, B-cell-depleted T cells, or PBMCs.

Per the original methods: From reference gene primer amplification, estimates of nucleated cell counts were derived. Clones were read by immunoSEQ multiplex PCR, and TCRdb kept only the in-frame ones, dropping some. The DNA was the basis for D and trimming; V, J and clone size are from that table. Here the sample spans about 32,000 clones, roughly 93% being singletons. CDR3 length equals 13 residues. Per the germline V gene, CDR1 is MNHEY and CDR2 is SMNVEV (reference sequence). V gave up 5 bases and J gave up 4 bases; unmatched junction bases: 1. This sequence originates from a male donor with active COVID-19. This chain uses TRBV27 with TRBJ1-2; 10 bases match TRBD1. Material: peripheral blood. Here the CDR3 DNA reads TGTGCCAGCAGTCGGACAGGGGGCTATGGCTACACCTTC. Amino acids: CASSRTGGYGYTF.